This T cell receptor (beta chain) was profiled in a study of beta chain features in type 1 diabetes (dated by TCRdb to the late 2010s). Describing the broader study: Patients and healthy donors did not differ in mean age, gender distribution, total cell number or subset yield. A total of 90 million to 120 million sorted cells were examined across all samples, and a strong correlation was observed between cell number per subset and RNA yield. In the study, TCRB repertoires of sorted circulating CD4+ T cell subsets from recently diagnosed type 1 diabetes patients were compared with those of matched healthy donors. Regulatory and stem cell-like memory subsets were isolated from only 8 patients and 8 healthy donors, whereas naive and central memory subsets came from all 30 or so donors.

All of the isolated RNA was reverse transcribed with the High Capacity cDNA Reverse Transcription Kit, so expressed TCRB transcripts were sequenced. Naive, central memory and regulatory T cell samples underwent deep immunoSEQ sequencing, averaging about 3.57 million total reads per sample. Sorted cells were lysed in RLT buffer, and RNA was extracted using DNase-treated RNeasy Micro or Mini kits according to cell number. To prevent cross-contamination, each cell subset was processed individually, whereas patient and healthy donor samples were processed jointly. TCRB sequences were amplified from cDNA with the immunoSEQ multiplex PCR, producing 87-bp fragments spanning the CDR3 region. Amplicons were sequenced on the Illumina HiSeq platform. Under the source paper's analysis protocol: Synthetic template baselines were used to correct PCR bias computationally, reads within Hamming distance 2 were collapsed together, and singletons that could not be merged were discarded. Reads were aligned against IMGT to assign V, D and J genes, CDR3 length and insertions or deletions at six rearrangement sites. Clonotype counts were normalized to sorted cell number within each subset before computing true diversity and Gini coefficients with the tcR R package. The overlap coefficient, calculated on TCRB nucleotide sequences, was used to measure repertoire sharing. As a proxy for the pre-selection repertoire, out-of-frame TCRB sequences from naive cells were analyzed. Not all clones reach the TCRdb copy of this immuneACCESS table, which keeps in-frame sequences only. Checked studies attribute under half of the gap to unresolved V genes and leave the rest unexplained. V and J calls and clone size are those listed in that table; D and trimming were worked out from the DNA. This sample is represented by under 500,000 clones; roughly 31% of them were singletons. The top ten constitute more than 0.055% of the sample.

The germline V gene yields MDHEN for CDR1 and SYDVKM for CDR2. The trim is 7 bases for V and 6 bases for J, with a gap of 12 bases between the germline ends. From the cysteine up to the phenylalanine, the CDR3 has a length of 12 residues. Only the CDR3 DNA stays, 36 bases, in frame from base 1. Each donor gave one peripheral blood draw, averaging approximately 0.12 L, which was collected into heparinised tubes. Naive, central memory, regulatory and stem cell-like memory CD4+ T cells were sorted on a BD FACSAria II using a panel including CD45RO, CCR7, CD25, CD127, CD95 and CD27. All sorted populations exceeded 95% purity. PBMCs were isolated immediately by Lymphoprep density gradient centrifugation and stained directly without culture. Samples were stained and sorted in pairs, with one healthy donor and one patient per experiment, so that batch effects were minimized. Regarding this clone: No antigen is known for it. Per-base qualities were not stored, and no clone one base away is much larger.

What the study reported, not specific to this receptor: In all four CD4+ subsets, TCRB CDR3 length was moderately but significantly shorter in type 1 diabetes patients. Because the HLA sub-analyses included only small numbers of individuals, any influence of HLA type on TCRB rearrangement was left unresolved. Shorter templates might have been favored by PCR, but patient and control samples were amplified and corrected together, so both groups would have been affected equally by any skew. Patients with type 1 diabetes made fewer insertions and deleted more nucleotides at VDJ recombination sites, implying thymic rearrangement abnormalities. Naive, central memory and regulatory TCRB repertoires appeared to be more alike among patients than among healthy donors. Because cDNA was sequenced instead of genomic DNA, activated cells with high expression could be over-represented, although the groups did not differ in activation or CD3 levels.

The receptor's source is a man aged 18 to 35 in good health. Here the chain combines TRBV28 and TRBJ1-2; the D segment cannot be called with confidence. Source material: naive CD4+ T cells from blood. What this sample's cell subset or site label stands for: true naive CD4+ T cells. The sequenced DNA: TGTGCCAGCACCCAAACTATGCATGGCTACACCTTC. Translated, this is CASTQTMHGYTF.